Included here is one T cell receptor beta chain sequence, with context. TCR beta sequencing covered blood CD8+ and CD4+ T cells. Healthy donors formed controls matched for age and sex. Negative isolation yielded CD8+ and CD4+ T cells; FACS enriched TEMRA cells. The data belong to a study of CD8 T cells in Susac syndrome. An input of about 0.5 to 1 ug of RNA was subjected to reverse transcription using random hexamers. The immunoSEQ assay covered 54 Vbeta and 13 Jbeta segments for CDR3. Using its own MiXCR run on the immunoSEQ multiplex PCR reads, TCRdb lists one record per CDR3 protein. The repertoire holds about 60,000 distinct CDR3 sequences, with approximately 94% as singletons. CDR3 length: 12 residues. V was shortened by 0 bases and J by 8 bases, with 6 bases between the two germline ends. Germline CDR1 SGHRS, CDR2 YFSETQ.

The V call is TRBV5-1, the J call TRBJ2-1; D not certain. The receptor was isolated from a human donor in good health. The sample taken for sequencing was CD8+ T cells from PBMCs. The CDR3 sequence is CASSLGSYEQFF. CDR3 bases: TGCGCCAGCAGCTTGGGGTCGTATGAGCAGTTCTTC.